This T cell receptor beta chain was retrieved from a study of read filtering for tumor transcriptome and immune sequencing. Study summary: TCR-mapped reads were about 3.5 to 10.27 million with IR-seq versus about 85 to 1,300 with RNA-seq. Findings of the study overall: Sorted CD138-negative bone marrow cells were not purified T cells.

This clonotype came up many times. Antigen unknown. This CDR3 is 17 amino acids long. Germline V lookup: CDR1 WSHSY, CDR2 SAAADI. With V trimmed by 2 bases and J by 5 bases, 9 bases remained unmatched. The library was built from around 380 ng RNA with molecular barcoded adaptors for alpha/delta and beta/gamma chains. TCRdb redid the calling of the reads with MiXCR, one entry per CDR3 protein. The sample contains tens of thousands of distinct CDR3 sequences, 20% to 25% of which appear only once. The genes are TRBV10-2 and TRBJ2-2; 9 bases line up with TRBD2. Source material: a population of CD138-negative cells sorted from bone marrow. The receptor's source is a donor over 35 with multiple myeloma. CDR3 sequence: CASSELFLAGRTGELFF. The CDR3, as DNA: TGCGCCAGCAGTGAGCTGTTCCTAGCGGGACGTACCGGGGAGCTGTTTTTT.